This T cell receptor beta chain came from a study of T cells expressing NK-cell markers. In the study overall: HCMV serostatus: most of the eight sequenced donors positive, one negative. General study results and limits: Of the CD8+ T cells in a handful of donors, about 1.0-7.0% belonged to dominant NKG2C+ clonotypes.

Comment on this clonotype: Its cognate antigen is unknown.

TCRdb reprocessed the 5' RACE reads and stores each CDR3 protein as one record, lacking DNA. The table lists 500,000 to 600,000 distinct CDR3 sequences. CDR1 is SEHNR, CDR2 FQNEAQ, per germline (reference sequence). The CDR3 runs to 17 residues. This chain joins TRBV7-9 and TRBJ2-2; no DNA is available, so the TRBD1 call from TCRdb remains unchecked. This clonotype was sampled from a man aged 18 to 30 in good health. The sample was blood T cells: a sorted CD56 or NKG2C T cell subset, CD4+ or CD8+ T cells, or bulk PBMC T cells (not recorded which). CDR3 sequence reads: CASSPPVGGAQTGELFF.